The T cell receptor (beta chain) described here comes from a study of blood T cell repertoires in COVID-19. For the study at large: COVID-19 samples collected from the United States, Italy and Spain covered acute and convalescent phases. PBMCs, B-cell-depleted T cells, or T cells were the source of the cDNA or gDNA that made up the material.

Original processing notes: For nucleated cells, counts were estimated from reference gene primer amplification. Generated by immunoSEQ multiplex PCR, the TCRdb table keeps only in-frame clones and is missing some. V and J calls and clone size are those listed in that table; D and trimming were worked out from the DNA. The table has 300,000 or so clones, approximately 90% seen once. The ends were cut back, 6 bases at V and 5 bases at J, with 22 bases in the middle. The CDR3 is made up of 16 amino acids. Germline V gives CDR1 SEHNR, CDR2 FQNEAQ (reference sequence). The rearrangement joins TRBV7-9 to TRBJ1-2; D not certain. Sequencing was carried out using peripheral blood. This sequence originates from a woman aged 40 to 55 with acute or convalescent COVID-19. The CDR3 protein is CASRPRGPPERYGYTF. The DNA of the CDR3 is TGTGCCAGCAGGCCCCGTGGTCCCCCGGAGAGGTATGGCTACACCTTC.